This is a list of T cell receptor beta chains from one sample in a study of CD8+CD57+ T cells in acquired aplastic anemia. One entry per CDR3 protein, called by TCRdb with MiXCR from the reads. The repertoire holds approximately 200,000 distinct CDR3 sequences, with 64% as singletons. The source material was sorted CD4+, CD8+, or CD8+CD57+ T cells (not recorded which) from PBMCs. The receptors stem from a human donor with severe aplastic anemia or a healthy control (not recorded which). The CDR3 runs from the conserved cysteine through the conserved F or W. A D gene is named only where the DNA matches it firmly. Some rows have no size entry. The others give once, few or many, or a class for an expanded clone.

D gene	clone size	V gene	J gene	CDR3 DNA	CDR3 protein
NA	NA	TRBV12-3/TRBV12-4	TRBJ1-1	TGTGCCAGCAGTCTGAACCAGAACACTGAAGCTTTCTTT	CASSLNQNTEAFF
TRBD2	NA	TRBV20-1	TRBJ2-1	TGCAGTGCTAGAGACCCCGCGGGAGGGGACAATGAGCAGTTCTTC	CSARDPAGGDNEQFF
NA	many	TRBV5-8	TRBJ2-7	TGTGCCAGCAGCTTGGACGGGGTCGAGCAGTACTTC	CASSLDGVEQYF
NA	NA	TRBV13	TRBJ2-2	TGTGCCAGCAGCTTGGAACCGATCAACACCGGGGAGCTGTTTTTT	CASSLEPINTGELFF
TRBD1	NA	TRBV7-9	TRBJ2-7	TGTGCCAGCAGCCATTTGGGACAGATCTGCGAGCAGTACTTC	CASSHLGQICEQYF
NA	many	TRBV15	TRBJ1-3	TGTGCCACCAGCAGAGGGTCAGGAGGTACTGGAAACACCATATATTTT	CATSRGSGGTGNTIYF
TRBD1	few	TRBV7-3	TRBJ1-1	TGTGCCAGCAGCCAAACCGGGACAGGGAGCACTGAAGCTTTCTTT	CASSQTGTGSTEAFF
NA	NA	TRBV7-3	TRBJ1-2	TGTGCCAGCAGCTTAAATGTTTTCGGGGGGACGGTGGGCTACACCTTC	CASSLNVFGGTVGYTF
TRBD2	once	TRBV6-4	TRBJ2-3	TGTGCCAGCAGTTTGGGCGGGGGGACCCACACAGATACGCAGTATTTT	CASSLGGGTHTDTQYF
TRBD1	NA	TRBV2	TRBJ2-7	TGTGCCAGCACTTCCGGGACAGGGAGCTACGAGCAGTACTTC	CASTSGTGSYEQYF
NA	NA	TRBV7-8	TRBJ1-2	TGTGCCAGCAGCCGCGCTCAAAGAGGGGAATATGGCTACACCTTC	CASSRAQRGEYGYTF
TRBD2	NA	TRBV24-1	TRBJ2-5	TGTGCCACCAGTGATACTACTAGCGGGAGGACGGAGACCCAGTACTTC	CATSDTTSGRTETQYF
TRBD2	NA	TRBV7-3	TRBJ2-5	TGTGCCAGCAGCTCCCCTCCTAGCGGGGGGCATCCTATCTCGTACCAAGAGACCCAGTACTTC	CASSSPPSGGHPISYQETQYF
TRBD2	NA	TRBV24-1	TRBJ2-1	TGTGCCACCAGTCTAGCGGGAGAATATGAGCAGTTCTTC	CATSLAGEYEQFF
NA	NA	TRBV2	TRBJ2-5	TGTGCCAGCAGTGAATTATTCTCTGGCGTAGAGACCCAGTACTTC	CASSELFSGVETQYF